This T cell receptor beta chain emerged from a study of T cell repertoires in cytomegalovirus infection. Findings and limits, study-wide: Clonotype analysis showed dominance of the ex vivo response by HLA-C-restricted CMV-specific TCR beta clonotypes.

On this clonotype: The antigen remains unidentified.

Each CDR3 protein gets one entry after TCRdb re-called the reads with MiXCR. This sample has about 570,000 distinct CDR3 sequences, with approximately 40% found just once. CDR3 length: 14 residues. In germline, CDR1 is MNHNY, CDR2 SVGAGI (reference sequence). With 10 bases removed from V and 0 bases from J, the gap between germline ends came to 13 bases. The sequence was collected from a human donor in good health (CMV status not recorded). Some clones in this sample may be carry-over from other donors' samples. The material was cultured PBMCs, obtained from culture after CMV antigen stimulation. The J gene is TRBJ1-5, the V gene TRBV6-6, with unresolved D. The DNA of the CDR3 is TGTGCCACCACGGGGAGCCATAGCAATCAGCCCCAGCATTTT. It encodes CATTGSHSNQPQHF.